This TCR beta chain emerged from a study of blood T cell repertoires in COVID-19. Across the whole study: Nucleic acid was either cDNA or gDNA, and it came from T cells, B-cell-depleted T cells, or PBMCs.

This CDR3 is built from 12 residues. The junction had 3 bases not matched to a gene; V was cut back by 6 bases and J by 5 bases. Germline assignment: CDR1 ENHRY and CDR2 SYGVKD. Sequencing used immunoSEQ multiplex PCR; TCRdb keeps in-frame clones, though not all of them. The sample holds approximately 250,000 clones; approximately 81% are singletons and the top ten take about 1%. Sequencing was carried out using peripheral blood. The gene calls are TRBV10-3 and TRBJ2-7; TRBD2 matches 8 bases. The sequence was obtained from a middle-aged man with acute or convalescent COVID-19. The CDR3 loop is CAIRPAGDEQYF. In DNA, the CDR3 is TGTGCCATCAGACCAGCGGGGGACGAGCAGTACTTC.